This T cell receptor (beta chain) was captured by sequencing in a study of OX40 agonist ivuxolimab in advanced cancers. About the research overall: An agonistic human IgG2 monoclonal antibody against OX40 (CD134) was given. General observations from the study: In CD8+ T cells, expanded clones were on average more numerous than in CD4+.

In its sample, this clone was seen once. Its specificity is not known. Trimming took 2 bases from V and 8 from J, leaving 13 bases between them. The CDR3 covers 13 residues. Germline loops: CDR1 SGHNT, CDR2 YYREEE (reference sequence). Using immunoSEQ multiplex PCR, the repertoire was profiled, and TCRdb retains in-frame clones only, with some absent. The sample comprises around 92,000 clones, approximately 93% of which are singletons, and about 0.19% rests with the top ten. The TCR was taken from an adult with an advanced solid tumor such as melanoma, head and neck, liver or kidney cancer. This chain connects TRBV5-4 to TRBJ1-2, with D hard to call. The sample was CD4+ or CD8+ T cells sorted from blood, taken in a trial of the OX40 agonist ivuxolimab. CDR3 sequence reads: CASSLEVTGGYTF. The CDR3 region has the DNA TGTGCCAGCAGCTTAGAAGTCACGGGGGGCTACACCTTC.